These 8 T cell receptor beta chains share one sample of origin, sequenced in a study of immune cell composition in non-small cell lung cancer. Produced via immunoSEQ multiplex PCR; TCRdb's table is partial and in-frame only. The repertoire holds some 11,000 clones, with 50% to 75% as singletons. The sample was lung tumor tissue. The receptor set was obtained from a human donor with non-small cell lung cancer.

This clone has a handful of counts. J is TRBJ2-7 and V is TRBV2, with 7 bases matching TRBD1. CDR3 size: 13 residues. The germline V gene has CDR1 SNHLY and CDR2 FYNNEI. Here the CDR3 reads CASDRAISYEQYF. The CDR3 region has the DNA TGTGCTAGCGACAGGGCCATTTCCTACGAGCAGTACTTC.

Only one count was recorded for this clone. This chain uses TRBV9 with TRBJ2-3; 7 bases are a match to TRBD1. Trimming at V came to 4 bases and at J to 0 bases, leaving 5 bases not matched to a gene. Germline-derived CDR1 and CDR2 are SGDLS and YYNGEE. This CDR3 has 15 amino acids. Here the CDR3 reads CASSFRQGSTDTQYF. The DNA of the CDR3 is TGTGCCAGCAGCTTCCGACAGGGAAGCACAGATACGCAGTATTTT.

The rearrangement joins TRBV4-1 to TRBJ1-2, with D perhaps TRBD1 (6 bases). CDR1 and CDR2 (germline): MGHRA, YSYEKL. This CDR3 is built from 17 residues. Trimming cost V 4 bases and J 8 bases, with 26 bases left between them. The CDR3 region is CASSRFQPGTTLGGYTF. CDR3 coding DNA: TGCGCCAGCAGCCGGTTCCAACCGGGGACAACCCTCGGAGGCTACACCTTC.

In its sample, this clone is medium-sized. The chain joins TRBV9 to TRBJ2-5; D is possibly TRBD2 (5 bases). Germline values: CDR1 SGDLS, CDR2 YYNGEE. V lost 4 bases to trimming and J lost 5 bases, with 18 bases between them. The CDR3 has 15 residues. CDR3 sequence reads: CASSFSPRESETQYF. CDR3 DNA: TGTGCCAGCAGCTTTAGCCCCCGGGAATCGGAGACCCAGTACTTC.

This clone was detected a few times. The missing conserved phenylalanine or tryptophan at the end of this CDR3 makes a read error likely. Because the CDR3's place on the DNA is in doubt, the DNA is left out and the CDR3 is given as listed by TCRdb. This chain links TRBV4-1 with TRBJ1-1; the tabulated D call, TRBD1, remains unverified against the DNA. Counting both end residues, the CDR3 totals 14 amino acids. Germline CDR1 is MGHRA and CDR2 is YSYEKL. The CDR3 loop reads CASSRPNEVTGQAY.

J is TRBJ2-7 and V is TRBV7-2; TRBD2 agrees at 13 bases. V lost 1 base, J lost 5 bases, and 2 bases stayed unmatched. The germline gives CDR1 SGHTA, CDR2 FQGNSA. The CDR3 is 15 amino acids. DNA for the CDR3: TGTGCCAGCAGCTTAGGAGGACTAGCGGGAGACGAGCAGTACTTC. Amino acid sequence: CASSLGGLAGDEQYF.

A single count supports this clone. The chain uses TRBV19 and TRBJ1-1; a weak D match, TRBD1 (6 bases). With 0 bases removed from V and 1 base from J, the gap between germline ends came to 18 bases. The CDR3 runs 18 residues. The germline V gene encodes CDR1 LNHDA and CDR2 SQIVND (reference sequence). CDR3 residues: CASSIEPTGTFGNTEAFF. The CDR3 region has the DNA TGTGCCAGTAGTATAGAGCCCACAGGGACATTTGGGAACACTGAAGCTTTCTTT. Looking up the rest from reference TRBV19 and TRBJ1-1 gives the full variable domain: DGGITQSPKYLFRKEGQNVTLSCEQNLNHDAMYWYRQDPGQGLRLIYYSQIVNDFQKGDIAEGYSVSREKKESFPLTVTSAQKNPTAFYLCASSIEPTGTFGNTEAFFGQGTRLTVV.

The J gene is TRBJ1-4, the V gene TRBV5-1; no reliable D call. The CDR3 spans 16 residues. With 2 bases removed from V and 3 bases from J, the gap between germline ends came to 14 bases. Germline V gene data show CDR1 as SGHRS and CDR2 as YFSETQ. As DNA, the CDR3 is TGCGCCAGCAGCTTAGCCCCACCCGGGGCTAATGAAAAACTGTTTTTT. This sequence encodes CASSLAPPGANEKLFF.